The entry below gives a single TCR beta chain sequence along with its context. These data come from a study of blood T cell repertoires in COVID-19. At the level of the study: The cDNA or gDNA used as material had been derived from T cells, B-cell-depleted T cells, or PBMCs.

CDR1 is SGHNT and CDR2 is YYREEE in the germline V gene (reference sequence). The germline V and J ends were trimmed by 3 bases and 0 bases, with 6 bases remaining between them. CDR3 length equals 14 residues. Produced via immunoSEQ multiplex PCR; TCRdb's table is partial and in-frame only. The table records 250,000 to 300,000 clones, around 91% of them present only once. The chain links TRBV5-4 to TRBJ2-2; D unclear. The sequence derives from a woman aged 55-75 years with COVID-19, enrolled during active disease. Sequenced sample: peripheral blood. This CDR3 is CASSSVSNTGELFF. In nucleotides, the CDR3 is TGTGCCAGCAGCTCCGTTTCGAACACCGGGGAGCTGTTTTTT.